The 31 T cell receptor beta chains below all came from one sample that was sequenced in a study of molecular identifiers for immune sequencing clone quantification. TCRdb re-called the PCR reads with MiXCR, one entry per CDR3 protein. Of approximately 680,000 distinct CDR3 sequences listed, 25% were seen once; the top ten hold 0.75% to 0.8%. The source material was naive CD8+ T cells from blood, with Jurkat cell RNA spiked in. Sample subset: FACS-sorted CD8+CD4-CCR7+CD45RA+ naive T cells. Receptors were obtained from a human donor in good health. Some libraries in this study had Jurkat cell RNA spiked in.

This clonotype was observed at least ten times. The chain employs TRBV20-1 and TRBJ1-3; D ambiguous. The CDR3 is made up of 13 amino acids. Germline V gene lookup returns CDR1 DFQATT and CDR2 SNEGSKA (reference sequence). V was shortened by 3 bases and J by 3 bases, with 9 bases between the two germline ends. In DNA, the CDR3 is TGCAGTGCTAGGATAGCTGGTGGAAACACCATATATTTT. This encodes CSARIAGGNTIYF.

This chain connects TRBV28 to TRBJ2-1; D gene unclear. The CDR3 sequence is 15 residues long. V was clipped by 5 bases and J by 0 bases, with 11 bases between them. In germline, CDR1 is MDHEN, CDR2 SYDVKM. CDR3: CASSTTLSSYNEQFF. The CDR3 coding sequence is TGTGCCAGCAGTACAACCCTGAGCTCCTACAATGAGCAGTTCTTC.

The gene calls are TRBV25-1 and TRBJ2-3; 9 nucleotides agree with TRBD1. CDR1 MGHDK and CDR2 SYGVNS come from the germline V gene. The V segment lost 4 bases and the J segment 4 bases; nucleotides outside the gene matches: 9. This CDR3 is 16 amino acids long. The CDR3 DNA is TGTGCCAGCAGTGGCCCGACAGGGGGAATAGCAGATACGCAGTATTTT. Residues: CASSGPTGGIADTQYF.

Remarks on this clonotype: At one end the junction does not follow the germline gene, possibly because of a read error. The rearrangement links TRBV4-3 to TRBJ2-7, with 9 bases lining up with TRBD1. CDR3 length: 14 residues. In germline, CDR1 is LGHNA, CDR2 YSLEER. In DNA form, the CDR3 reads TGCGCCCGCAGCCACGGGACAGGGTCCAACGAGCAGTACTTC. Translating gives CARSHGTGSNEQYF.

This clonotype has a count of ten or more. The genes are TRBV19 and TRBJ1-4, with D perhaps matching TRBD1 (5 bases). Germline CDR1 LNHDA, CDR2 SQIVND (reference sequence). V was shortened by 9 bases and J by 5 bases, with 10 bases between the two germline ends. The CDR3 consists of 12 residues. Written as DNA, the CDR3 is TGTGCCAGATGGGGGGAAAATGAAAAACTGTTTTTT. Translated, it gives CARWGENEKLFF.

The chain carries TRBV11-2 and TRBJ1-5; weak D call: TRBD1 (5 bases). V gave up 3 bases and J gave up 13 bases, with 10 bases separating them. The CDR3 sequence is 11 residues long. The germline V gene encodes CDR1 SGHAT and CDR2 FQNNGV. CDR3 region: CASSFMGPQHF. CDR3 nucleotide sequence: TGTGCCAGCAGCTTCATGGGACCTCAGCATTTT.

The CDR3 sequence is CASSRGEGNYYEQYF. The CDR3 nucleotides are TGTGCCAGCAGCCGAGGGGAGGGGAATTACTACGAGCAGTACTTC. V gene TRBV9 combines with J gene TRBJ2-7, with 7 bases matching TRBD2. The germline V gene has CDR1 SGDLS and CDR2 YYNGEE. This CDR3 is 15 amino acids long. Unmatched junction bases numbered 10, after V lost 4 bases and J lost 3 bases. The full variable domain, with the rest looked up from reference TRBV9 and TRBJ2-7, is DSGVTQTPKHLITATGQRVTLRCSPRSGDLSVYWYQQSLDQGLQFLIQYYNGEERAKGNILERFSAQQFPDLHSELNLSSLELGDSALYFCASSRGEGNYYEQYFGPGTRLTVT.

With respect to this clonotype: A much more abundant neighbour one base away suggests this may be a read error. The chain couples TRBV7-9 to TRBJ2-7; the D gene could be TRBD1 or TRBD2 (5 bases each). CDR1 SEHNR and CDR2 FQNEAQ come from the germline V gene (reference sequence). The CDR3 covers 15 residues. This chain's CDR3 is CASSYAGASSFEQYF. The CDR3 DNA sequence: TGTGCCAGCAGCTACGCCGGGGCCTCATCCTTCGAGCAGTACTTC.

In its sample, this clonotype was seen a few times. The chain is built from TRBV6-2 or TRBV6-3 and TRBJ2-5; 9 positions match TRBD1. The CDR3 totals 19 residues. Trimming at V came to 2 bases and at J to 5 bases, leaving 18 bases not matched to a gene. Germline CDR1 reads MNHEY; CDR2 reads SVGEGT. DNA for the CDR3: TGTGCCAGCAGTTACGAAATAGGACATGACAGGGGGAGCTTTGAGACCCAGTACTTC. This codes for CASSYEIGHDRGSFETQYF.

This clonotype has ten or more counts. The rearrangement uses TRBV9 and TRBJ2-7; maybe TRBD2 (6 bases). Trimming stripped 0 bases from V and 7 bases from J, with 11 bases between. This CDR3 spans 13 amino acids. The germline V gene has CDR1 SGDLS and CDR2 YYNGEE. The CDR3 reads CASSVVEGSEQYF. The CDR3 DNA reads TGTGCCAGCAGCGTAGTGGAGGGATCTGAGCAGTACTTC.

This clonotype was counted a few times. The genes are TRBV14 and TRBJ2-7; possible D gene TRBD1, 7 bases. The CDR3 has 14 amino acids. V lost 2 bases, J lost 1 base, and 9 bases lay in between. Germline lookup yields CDR1 SGHDN and CDR2 FVKESK. CDR3 amino acids: CASSQQGGSYEQYF. CDR3 coding DNA: TGTGCCAGCAGCCAACAGGGGGGTTCCTACGAGCAGTACTTC.

In its sample, this clonotype was seen a few times. The chain couples TRBV19 to TRBJ2-7, with a tentative D call TRBD1 (6 bases). The CDR3 loop spans 13 amino acids. Trimming took 4 bases from V and 7 from J, leaving 14 bases between them. Germline assignment: CDR1 LNHDA and CDR2 SQIVND (reference sequence). CDR3 DNA sequence: TGTGCCAGTAGTACCCTTACAGGGCGAGAGCAGTACTTC. This encodes CASSTLTGREQYF. Based on the CDR3 plus reference TRBV19 and TRBJ2-7, the full variable domain is DGGITQSPKYLFRKEGQNVTLSCEQNLNHDAMYWYRQDPGQGLRLIYYSQIVNDFQKGDIAEGYSVSREKKESFPLTVTSAQKNPTAFYLCASSTLTGREQYFGPGTRLTVT.

At least ten counts were recorded for this clonotype. The chain recombines TRBV7-2 with TRBJ2-7; D is perhaps TRBD1 or TRBD2 (7 bases each). V shed 5 bases and J shed 4 bases, with 15 bases lying between them. Germline loops: CDR1 SGHTA, CDR2 FQGNSA. The CDR3 length is 14 residues. CDR3 in DNA: TGTGCCAGCAGCATTTCCCAGGGGGGGTACGAGCAGTACTTC. As protein: CASSISQGGYEQYF.

As to this clonotype: Possible read error: a much larger clone is one base away. This chain uses TRBV4-1 with TRBJ2-2, with unresolved D. Trimming left V 1 base short and J 10 bases short, with 7 bases between. Per germline, CDR1 MGHRA and CDR2 YSYEKL. The CDR3 is made up of 12 amino acids. CDR3 loop: CASSQGGEELFF. The CDR3, as DNA: TGCGCCAGCAGCCAAGGTGGCGAGGAGCTGTTTTTT.

This clonotype occurred many times. This sequence joins TRBV3-1 and TRBJ2-7; possibly TRBD2 for D (6 bases). Per the germline V gene, CDR1 is LGHDT and CDR2 is YNNKEL (reference sequence). The V and J ends lost 3 bases and 4 bases respectively, with 13 bases between them. The CDR3 contains 14 residues. The CDR3: CASSQSAREYEQYF. CDR3 DNA: TGTGCCAGCAGCCAGTCCGCACGGGAGTACGAGCAGTACTTC.

Comment on this clonotype: This may be a read error, as it is one base from a much larger clone. The V and J genes are TRBV4-3 and TRBJ2-7; D is ambiguous. This CDR3 has 19 residues. V lost 4 bases, J lost 0 bases, and 25 bases lay in between. CDR1 and CDR2 from the germline V gene are LGHNA and YSLEER. The CDR3 bases are TGCGCCAGCAGCCCCAGTATGTCGGACCTGGCCGGTAGCTCCTACGAGCAGTACTTC. It specifies CASSPSMSDLAGSSYEQYF.

The sample holds many counts of this clonotype. The chain is built from TRBV4-1 and TRBJ2-7; the match to TRBD1 covers 7 bases. Germline V gene sequence: CDR1 MGHRA, CDR2 YSYEKL. V dropped 1 base and J dropped 6; count of bases not matched to a gene: 6. This CDR3 comprises 14 residues. The CDR3 region is CASSQVTGAAEQYF. The DNA of the CDR3 is TGCGCCAGCAGCCAAGTCACAGGGGCGGCCGAGCAGTACTTC.

V is TRBV12-3 or TRBV12-4 and J is TRBJ2-7; D uncertain. The CDR3 is 13 residues long. The ends were cut back, 3 bases at V and 4 bases at J, with 10 bases in the middle. The chain's CDR3 is CASSFVRPYEQYF. The CDR3 nucleotides are TGTGCCAGCAGTTTCGTTCGGCCTTACGAGCAGTACTTC.

CDR3 coding DNA: TGTGCCAGCAGCCACGCGGCTAGCACAGATACGCAGTATTTT. This translates into CASSHAASTDTQYF. V and J are TRBV14 and TRBJ2-3; D not certain. The CDR3 has 14 amino acids. Trimming shortened V by 3 bases and J by 0 bases, and 7 bases separated the two germline ends. Germline CDR1 and CDR2: SGHDN and FVKESK.

About this clonotype itself: This may arise from a read error, as a much more abundant clone is one base away. The chain links TRBV5-3 to TRBJ2-7; TRBD2 matches 9 bases. TRBV5-3 is annotated as an ORF whose role is uncertain. The CDR3 contains 18 residues. The CDR3 DNA reads TGTGCCAGCAGCTTGGGGCCGGATAGCGGGAGTAGCTCCTACGAGCAGTACTTC. Encoded protein: CASSLGPDSGSSSYEQYF.

In DNA form, the CDR3 reads TGTGCCAGTAGTACCACCCCAGGGGGGACAGGGGGCTTCCCGAAGCCTGAAGCTTTCTTT. Translation: CASSTTPGGTGGFPKPEAFF. The V call is TRBV19, the J call TRBJ1-1; 12 bases are shared with TRBD1. Germline lookup yields CDR1 LNHDA and CDR2 SQIVND (reference sequence). The CDR3 covers 20 residues. The V segment lost 4 bases and the J segment 6 bases; nucleotides outside the gene matches: 21.

As to this clonotype: This may come from a read error, since a much larger clone is one base off. The conserved closing phenylalanine or tryptophan is absent in this CDR3, likely reflecting a read error. V usage is TRBV7-9 and J usage is TRBJ2-2; TRBD2 aligns across 13 bases. Per germline, CDR1 SEHNR and CDR2 FQNEAQ (reference sequence). The junction had 11 bases not matched to a gene; V was cut back by 6 bases and J by 4 bases. The CDR3 covers 18 residues. The CDR3 is CASSYPGLAGVGTGELFL. The CDR3 bases are TGTGCCAGCAGTTACCCCGGACTAGCGGGAGTCGGCACCGGGGAGCTGTTTCTT.

In regard to this clonotype: The junction does not match germline at one end; this may be a read error. The chain couples TRBV7-9 to TRBJ2-5; 10 nucleotides match TRBD2. Germline V CDR1 and CDR2: SEHNR, FQNEAQ (reference sequence). This CDR3 comprises 16 residues. The CDR3 region is CTSSLVLAGVRETQYF. The CDR3 coding sequence is TGTACCAGCAGCTTAGTCCTAGCGGGGGTTCGGGAGACCCAGTACTTC.

The V gene is TRBV19, the J gene TRBJ2-7; D uncertain. V shed 7 bases and J shed 0 bases, with 16 bases lying between them. Germline V CDR1 and CDR2: LNHDA, SQIVND (reference sequence). This CDR3 has 15 residues. The CDR3 sequence is CASKVGPQGSYEQYF. The CDR3 nucleotides read TGTGCCAGTAAGGTCGGACCCCAAGGCTCCTACGAGCAGTACTTC.

This clonotype has at least ten counts. The V gene is TRBV20-1, the J gene TRBJ2-7, with a weak D call TRBD2 (6 bases). The CDR3 totals 14 residues. Between the trimmed V and J ends, which lost 6 bases and 0 bases, there was a span of 15 bases. Germline CDR1 is DFQATT and CDR2 is SNEGSKA (reference sequence). The CDR3 nucleotides read TGCAGTGCCGATCTAGCGTCGAGCTCCTACGAGCAGTACTTC. Translating it yields CSADLASSSYEQYF.

This clonotype was seen only a few times. The rearrangement joins TRBV27 to TRBJ2-7; D gene ambiguous. V lost 6 bases to trimming and J lost 0 bases, with 12 bases between them. Germline CDR1 MNHEY, CDR2 SMNVEV (reference sequence). The CDR3 extends over 14 amino acids. The CDR3 DNA is TGTGCCAGCAGCGAAGAGGCCTACTCCTACGAGCAGTACTTC. Amino acids: CASSEEAYSYEQYF.

As to this clonotype: This may be a read error, as it is one base from a much larger clone. No conserved phenylalanine or tryptophan is present at the end of the CDR3, so a read error is the likely explanation. The chain joins TRBV6-5 to TRBJ2-1; D is perhaps TRBD1 (6 bases). Germline V gene data show CDR1 as MNHEY and CDR2 as SVGAGI. The CDR3 sequence is 15 residues long. V lost 0 bases, J lost 7 bases, and 13 bases lay in between. CDR3 region: CASSYSKGVWNEQFL. CDR3 nucleotide sequence: TGTGCCAGCAGTTACTCGAAGGGGGTTTGGAATGAGCAGTTCCTC.

The sample holds many counts of this clonotype. The chain employs TRBV30 and TRBJ2-1, with D unresolved. CDR1 is GTSNPN, CDR2 SVGIG, per germline (reference sequence). V lost 0 bases to trimming and J lost 6 bases, with 9 bases between them. This CDR3 spans 13 amino acids. The CDR3 sequence: CAWSVTVPNEQFF. The CDR3 region has the DNA TGTGCCTGGAGTGTAACCGTTCCCAATGAGCAGTTCTTC.

Turning to this clonotype: Since a much larger clone is just one base distant, this may be a read error. The chain joins TRBV4-1 to TRBJ1-2; 9 bases are shared with TRBD1. The CDR3 is made up of 17 amino acids. Germline CDR1 MGHRA, CDR2 YSYEKL. For the CDR3, the DNA is TGCGCCATCAGCCGGTCTGAGGGGACAGGGCAGGCCTATGGCTACACCTTC. Amino acid sequence: CAISRSEGTGQAYGYTF.

This chain joins TRBV21-1 and TRBJ1-3; the DNA was not used to check the table's D call, TRBD1. TRBV21-1 represents a pseudogene. The CDR3 totals 17 residues. The CDR3 here is CASSNGAGDPSGNTMYF. CDR3 nucleotides: TGTGCCAGCAGCAATGGGGCGGGGGACCCCTCTGGAAACACCATGTATTTT.

This clonotype was seen a few times. This chain links TRBV27 with TRBJ2-7; D is possibly TRBD1 (5 bases). Looked up from germline, CDR1 is MNHEY and CDR2 is SMNVEV (reference sequence). Trimming shortened V by 5 bases and J by 2 bases, and 13 bases separated the two germline ends. The CDR3 is 14 amino acids. The DNA for the CDR3 is TGTGCCAGCAGTCCCGTCGACAGAACCTACGAGCAGTACTTC. It encodes CASSPVDRTYEQYF.